The 12 T cell receptor beta chains in this list originate from one sample, sequenced in a study of CD8 T cells in Susac syndrome. RNA, at roughly 0.5 to 1 ug, was reverse transcribed with random hexamers. TCRdb independently ran MiXCR on the immunoSEQ multiplex PCR reads; one entry per CDR3 protein. The data contain under 95,000 distinct CDR3 sequences, approximately 95% of them singletons. The specimen sequenced was CD8+ T cells from PBMCs. Receptor source: a human donor with Susac syndrome.

The gene calls are TRBV9 and TRBJ2-2; D is undetermined. The CDR3 runs 15 residues. The V end lost 1 base, the J end lost 4 bases, and 11 bases lay between the germline ends. Germline CDR1 and CDR2: SGDLS and YYNGEE. CDR3 sequence (DNA): TGTGCCAGCAGCGTATTAGAATCCAGCACCGGGGAGCTGTTTTTT. Protein product: CASSVLESSTGELFF.

This rearrangement joins TRBV4-1 to TRBJ1-2, with 7 bases fitting TRBD1. From germline, CDR1 is MGHRA and CDR2 YSYEKL. The CDR3 spans 14 residues. The V segment lost 3 bases and the J segment 5 bases; nucleotides outside the gene matches: 6. CDR3 bases: TGCGCCAGCAGCCAGTTACAGGGGCTGTATGGCTACACCTTC. Its translation is CASSQLQGLYGYTF.

The CDR3 spells CASSLTPTNEKLFF. Written as DNA, the CDR3 is TGTGCCAGCAGTTTGACACCAACTAATGAAAAACTGTTTTTT. The rearrangement uses TRBV27 and TRBJ1-4; D ambiguous. V dropped 3 bases and J dropped 0 bases, with 5 bases sitting between them. There are 14 residues in the CDR3. Germline V gene data show CDR1 as MNHEY and CDR2 as SMNVEV (reference sequence). Based on the CDR3 plus reference TRBV27 and TRBJ1-4, the full variable domain is EAQVTQNPRYLITVTGKKLTVTCSQNMNHEYMSWYRQDPGLGLRQIYYSMNVEVTDKGDVPEGYKVSRKEKRNFPLILESPSPNQTSLYFCASSLTPTNEKLFFGSGTQLSVL.

The rearrangement joins TRBV20-1 to TRBJ2-6, with D perhaps matching TRBD1 or TRBD2 (5 bases each). The CDR3 length is 15 residues. Germline CDR1 is DFQATT and CDR2 is SNEGSKA (reference sequence). Trimming removed 3 bases from V and 2 bases from J, with 11 bases in between. CDR3 DNA: TGCAGTGCTAGTGAGGTGGGACCTGGGGCCAACGTCCTGACTTTC. It specifies CSASEVGPGANVLTF.

The chain links TRBV29-1 to TRBJ1-1; D unclear. Trimming removed 3 bases at V and 5 bases at J, with 7 bases between. The CDR3 is 11 residues long. The germline V gene has CDR1 SQVTM and CDR2 ANQGSEA. The CDR3 nucleotides read TGCAGCGTTGAGCGTAGGACTGAAGCTTTCTTT. Translation: CSVERRTEAFF.

J is TRBJ2-7 and V is TRBV4-2; the match to TRBD2 covers 9 bases. Germline CDR1 reads LGHNA; CDR2 reads YNFKEQ. The V segment lost 0 bases and the J segment 1 base; nucleotides outside the gene matches: 4. CDR3 length equals 16 residues. Here the CDR3 DNA reads TGTGCCAGCAGCCAAGATCGGACTAGCGTTTCCTACGAGCAGTACTTC. Residues: CASSQDRTSVSYEQYF.

This clonotype occurred once. The chain's CDR3 is CASSVDQSSAGELFF. CDR3 bases: TGTGCCAGCAGCGTAGACCAGTCGAGCGCCGGGGAGCTGTTTTTT. The V gene is TRBV9, the J gene TRBJ2-2; D is unclear. From germline, CDR1 is SGDLS and CDR2 YYNGEE. The CDR3 is made up of 15 amino acids. V lost 0 bases and J 6 bases, leaving 12 bases between the germline ends.

The chain recombines TRBV20-1 with TRBJ2-7, with D possibly called TRBD1 or TRBD2 (5 bases each). The CDR3 sequence is 13 residues long. CDR1 and CDR2 (germline): DFQATT, SNEGSKA (reference sequence). V was cut by 5 bases and J by 6 bases, with 17 bases left in between. CDR3 protein: CSAPGRGVIEQYF. DNA of the CDR3: TGCAGTGCTCCGGGCCGGGGCGTAATCGAGCAGTACTTC.

The V and J genes are TRBV27 and TRBJ2-7; the match to TRBD1 covers 8 bases. Per germline, CDR1 MNHEY and CDR2 SMNVEV (reference sequence). CDR3 size: 13 residues. Losses at the gene ends were 5 bases for V and 6 bases for J; bases not matched to a gene: 6. CDR3 sequence reads: CASSDRTGPEQYF. In nucleotides, the CDR3 is TGTGCCAGCAGTGATAGGACAGGGCCCGAGCAGTACTTC.

The V call is TRBV5-1, the J call TRBJ2-7; D may be TRBD2 (6 bases). The germline gives CDR1 SGHRS, CDR2 YFSETQ. The CDR3 loop spans 15 amino acids. V dropped 0 bases and J dropped 4 bases, with 14 bases sitting between them. The CDR3 bases are TGCGCCAGCAGCTTGGGCGGACGGGAGTATTACGAGCAGTACTTC. Protein sequence: CASSLGGREYYEQYF.

J is TRBJ1-1 and V is TRBV30; D is unresolved. The CDR3 has 11 residues. The V end lost 2 bases, the J end lost 7 bases, and 8 bases lay between the germline ends. CDR1 is GTSNPN, CDR2 SVGIG, per germline (reference sequence). The CDR3 bases are TGTGCCTGGAGTCCGGGAGGTGAAGCTTTCTTT. This codes for CAWSPGGEAFF.

The rearrangement links TRBV10-2 to TRBJ1-4, with D uncertain. V was trimmed by 3 bases and J by 8 bases, leaving 10 bases between them. This CDR3 has 13 residues. Germline V gene data show CDR1 as WSHSY and CDR2 as SAAADI. The CDR3 sequence: CASSEMQIEKLFF. CDR3 in DNA: TGCGCCAGCAGTGAAATGCAGATCGAAAAACTGTTTTTT.